The sequence of this TCR beta chain was determined in a study of CD8 T cells in Susac syndrome. Trimming pared 5 bases from V and 0 bases from J, leaving 17 bases between. There are 16 residues in the CDR3. The germline CDR1 and CDR2 sequences are DFQATT and SNEGSKA (reference sequence). CD8+ and CD4+ blood T cells underwent TCR beta sequencing. TEMRA cells were FACS-enriched and CD8+ and CD4+ T cells negatively isolated. The RNA input was roughly 0.45 to 1 ug, and it was reverse transcribed with random hexamers. TCRdb fed the immunoSEQ multiplex PCR reads into MiXCR, producing one record per CDR3 protein. The table records 77,000 or so distinct CDR3 sequences, under 95% of them present only once.

The sequenced sample consisted of CD4+ T cells from PBMCs. This TCR derives from a human donor with Susac syndrome. The gene calls are TRBV20-1 and TRBJ2-1; D remains ambiguous. The CDR3 nucleotides read TGCAGTGCTGAGACGGCCCGCCAAAGCTCCTACAATGAGCAGTTCTTC. Amino acids: CSAETARQSSYNEQFF.